The T cell receptor beta chain described here comes from a study of blood T cell repertoires in COVID-19. In the study overall: Samples taken during acute and convalescent COVID-19 were collected in the United States, Italy and Spain.

TCRdb's copy holds only in-frame clones and misses some; the assay was immunoSEQ multiplex PCR. The data show under 300,000 clones, over 80% seen once. Participants were aged about 18 to 95 years, lived in 24 US areas, and enrolled virtually. Participant reports of clinical history set cohort assignment. This TCR was recovered from a human donor in a cohort exposed to, infected with or recovered from COVID-19 (not recorded which). The donor label of this sample is uncertain. The source material was PBMCs or T cells enriched from blood (not recorded which).

In DNA, the CDR3 is TGTGCCTGGAATACGGGAGCCGAGACCCAGTACTTC. Its protein is CAWNTGAETQYF. The chain links TRBV30 to TRBJ2-5; a weak D match, TRBD2 (6 bases). This CDR3 has 12 residues. Looked up from germline, CDR1 is GTSNPN and CDR2 is SVGIG (reference sequence). V lost 4 bases, J lost 5 bases, and 11 bases lay in between.